Listed below are T cell receptor beta chains from one sample, sequenced in a study of blood T cell repertoires in COVID-19. Profiled with immunoSEQ multiplex PCR; TCRdb holds only in-frame clones, not every one. The sample records some 300,000 clones, roughly 88% being singletons. Sequencing input: PBMCs or T cells enriched from blood (not recorded which). The source of these receptors is a woman aged 25 to 39 who had recovered from COVID-19. CDR3s include the opening cysteine and the closing phenylalanine or tryptophan. The order of the fields is V gene, D gene, J gene, CDR3 protein. A D gene is named only where the DNA matches it firmly.

V gene: TRBV7-8; D gene: .; J gene: TRBJ1-3; CDR3 protein: CASSLASAGSGNTIYF
V gene: TRBV7-2; D gene: .; J gene: TRBJ1-1; CDR3 protein: CASSLGTVNTEAFF
V gene: TRBV7-9; D gene: TRBD1; J gene: TRBJ1-2; CDR3 protein: CASSPSHRDRDSYGYTF
V gene: TRBV2; D gene: TRBD1; J gene: TRBJ1-1; CDR3 protein: CASSEEGTGTEAFF
V gene: TRBV9; D gene: TRBD2; J gene: TRBJ2-7; CDR3 protein: CASSVGVGGSWEQYF
V gene: TRBV27; D gene: TRBD2; J gene: TRBJ2-3; CDR3 protein: CASREAGGQTDTQYF
V gene: TRBV4-2; D gene: TRBD2; J gene: TRBJ2-1; CDR3 protein: CASSQDLGTRANNEQFF
V gene: TRBV7-9; D gene: .; J gene: TRBJ1-1; CDR3 protein: CASSPWRGVNTEAFF
V gene: TRBV14; D gene: TRBD1; J gene: TRBJ2-7; CDR3 protein: CASSQDDRGMVNEQYF
V gene: TRBV27; D gene: .; J gene: TRBJ2-1; CDR3 protein: CASSLSRYNEQFF
V gene: TRBV27; D gene: TRBD1; J gene: TRBJ2-7; CDR3 protein: CASSPPEQGAREQYF
V gene: TRBV4-1; D gene: TRBD1; J gene: TRBJ1-2; CDR3 protein: CASSQVQGTPDGYTF
V gene: TRBV6-5; D gene: .; J gene: TRBJ2-7; CDR3 protein: CASSYSSGRGRGQYF
V gene: TRBV29-1; D gene: .; J gene: TRBJ1-5; CDR3 protein: CSVDGGSNQPQHF
V gene: TRBV3-1/TRBV3-2; D gene: TRBD1; J gene: TRBJ1-4; CDR3 protein: CASSRLTGGAEKLFF
V gene: TRBV11-2; D gene: .; J gene: TRBJ1-2; CDR3 protein: CASSLEAGDYGYTF
V gene: TRBV19; D gene: TRBD1; J gene: TRBJ2-7; CDR3 protein: CASSPPGQNYEQYF
V gene: TRBV4-1; D gene: TRBD2; J gene: TRBJ2-2; CDR3 protein: CASSSLLSGRATGELFF
V gene: TRBV4-1; D gene: .; J gene: TRBJ1-3; CDR3 protein: CASSQGWGGNRNTIYF
V gene: TRBV28; D gene: TRBD1; J gene: TRBJ2-3; CDR3 protein: CASSASGTGGRYLDTQYF
V gene: TRBV27; D gene: .; J gene: TRBJ2-2; CDR3 protein: CASSFSGGRGQITGELFF
V gene: TRBV30; D gene: .; J gene: TRBJ1-2; CDR3 protein: CAWAVFLRGYTF
V gene: TRBV20-1; D gene: .; J gene: TRBJ1-4; CDR3 protein: CSASDGEKLFF
V gene: TRBV6-5; D gene: .; J gene: TRBJ1-6; CDR3 protein: CASNPWTANSPLHF
V gene: TRBV19; D gene: .; J gene: TRBJ1-1; CDR3 protein: CASSIGGGAEAFF
V gene: TRBV3-1/TRBV3-2; D gene: .; J gene: TRBJ1-1; CDR3 protein: CASSQDHYRGYTEAFF
V gene: TRBV5-1; D gene: .; J gene: TRBJ2-1; CDR3 protein: CASSLAQRSSYNEQFF
V gene: TRBV18; D gene: TRBD1; J gene: TRBJ1-2; CDR3 protein: CASSPQRDRGPYGYTF
V gene: TRBV30; D gene: .; J gene: TRBJ1-4; CDR3 protein: CAWSGRTGQRNEKLFF
V gene: TRBV5-1; D gene: TRBD1; J gene: TRBJ1-2; CDR3 protein: CASSRRTGETMALWGYTF
V gene: TRBV7-6; D gene: .; J gene: TRBJ2-1; CDR3 protein: CASSLGGPMGNEQFF
V gene: TRBV19; D gene: .; J gene: TRBJ1-3; CDR3 protein: CASSPRGRPGNTIYF
V gene: TRBV6-5; D gene: TRBD1; J gene: TRBJ2-6; CDR3 protein: CASSYGRGPGANVLTF
V gene: TRBV7-2; D gene: TRBD1; J gene: TRBJ1-1; CDR3 protein: CASSRNRGPEAFF
V gene: TRBV18; D gene: .; J gene: TRBJ1-2; CDR3 protein: CASSPEMTMDMGGYTF
V gene: TRBV4-1; D gene: .; J gene: TRBJ2-7; CDR3 protein: CASSQVGGSPYEQYF
V gene: TRBV28; D gene: .; J gene: TRBJ2-7; CDR3 protein: CASRGDYEQYF
V gene: TRBV19; D gene: .; J gene: TRBJ1-1; CDR3 protein: CASSMGQIYTEAFF
V gene: TRBV7-9; D gene: TRBD2; J gene: TRBJ2-7; CDR3 protein: CASSLDGTSVVYEQYF
V gene: TRBV5-1; D gene: TRBD1; J gene: TRBJ2-3; CDR3 protein: CASSQMTSDRVGRDTQYF
V gene: TRBV28; D gene: TRBD1; J gene: TRBJ2-7; CDR3 protein: CASSRSTGQGAYEQYF
V gene: TRBV3-1/TRBV3-2; D gene: TRBD1; J gene: TRBJ1-3; CDR3 protein: CASSRDRGSGNTIYF
V gene: TRBV7-3; D gene: TRBD2; J gene: TRBJ2-7; CDR3 protein: CASSLRWREPAYEQYF
V gene: TRBV29-1; D gene: .; J gene: TRBJ2-2; CDR3 protein: CSGGPDRSNTGELFF
V gene: TRBV7-9; D gene: TRBD1; J gene: TRBJ1-2; CDR3 protein: CASSPTGGSYGYTF
V gene: TRBV27; D gene: TRBD1; J gene: TRBJ1-1; CDR3 protein: CASRVGDRGRRTEAFF
V gene: TRBV28; D gene: TRBD2; J gene: TRBJ2-7; CDR3 protein: CASSFGREITYEQYF
V gene: TRBV28; D gene: .; J gene: TRBJ2-7; CDR3 protein: CASSLPLRREQYF
V gene: TRBV7-9; D gene: .; J gene: TRBJ1-1; CDR3 protein: CASSSLTEAFF
V gene: TRBV15; D gene: TRBD2; J gene: TRBJ2-1; CDR3 protein: CATSRVSGRAYNEQFF